These 21 T cell receptor beta chains came from one sample sequenced in a study of beta chain features in type 1 diabetes. General study findings and limits: Across all four CD4+ subsets, people with type 1 diabetes showed modestly shorter TCRB CDR3s.

Of the isolated RNA, all was reverse transcribed, and so the sequenced material was expressed TCRB transcripts. Assay used: immunoSEQ multiplex PCR; TCRdb lists only in-frame clones, some missing. Counted here are some 200,000 clones, 16% occurring once; the ten biggest clones make up roughly 0.08%. Their specific antigens are unknown. Sequencing was done on a sample of naive CD4+ T cells from blood. The receptor set was obtained from a man aged 25 to 45 with type 1 diabetes.

The chain employs TRBV5-1 and TRBJ2-5; perhaps TRBD1 as D (6 bases). The CDR3 consists of 14 residues. Deletions cut 0 bases from V and 4 bases from J, with 10 bases between. The germline CDR1 and CDR2 sequences are SGHRS and YFSETQ. The CDR3 spells CASSLDRARETQYF. The CDR3 nucleotides are TGCGCCAGCAGCTTGGACAGGGCACGAGAGACCCAGTACTTC.

The chain carries TRBV28 and TRBJ2-7; 12 bases align to TRBD1. This CDR3 has 15 residues. Germline CDR1 and CDR2: MDHEN and SYDVKM. V trimming: 4 bases; J trimming: 5 bases; junction bases outside the gene matches: 6. The CDR3 DNA is TGTGCCAGCAGTTCAACCGGGACAGGGGGCGACGAGCAGTACTTC. It yields the protein CASSSTGTGGDEQYF.

The V and J genes are TRBV5-4 and TRBJ2-1; D gene unclear. Trimming removed 3 bases from V and 6 bases from J, with 7 bases in between. This CDR3 has 12 residues. Germline CDR1 SGHNT, CDR2 YYREEE (reference sequence). CDR3 coding DNA: TGTGCCAGCAGCTCCGACTCCAATGAGCAGTTCTTC. This encodes CASSSDSNEQFF.

This clone was recorded a few times. V gene TRBV25-1 combines with J gene TRBJ2-1; 8 bases are a match to TRBD2. The CDR3 sequence is 15 residues long. V shed 6 bases, J shed 4 bases, and the junction held 8 bases outside the gene matches. Germline V CDR1 and CDR2: MGHDK, SYGVNS. CDR3 in DNA: TGTGCCAGCAGCCTCGGGACTAGTACGTACAATGAGCAGTTCTTC. It is translated as CASSLGTSTYNEQFF. Variable domain in full (rest from reference TRBV25-1 and TRBJ2-1): EADIYQTPRYLVIGTGKKITLECSQTMGHDKMYWYQQDPGMELHLIHYSYGVNSTEKGDLSSESTVSRIRTEHFPLTLESARPSHTSQYLCASSLGTSTYNEQFFGPGTRLTVL.

The sample holds a few counts of this clone. The V gene is TRBV29-1, the J gene TRBJ2-1, with D maybe TRBD1 (6 bases). The germline gives CDR1 SQVTM, CDR2 ANQGSEA. The CDR3 sequence is 16 residues long. Deletions cut 4 bases from V and 4 bases from J, with 20 bases between. The CDR3 protein is CSVASWGQGLYNEQFF. CDR3 nucleotides: TGCAGCGTTGCATCATGGGGCCAGGGGCTGTACAATGAGCAGTTCTTC.

The CDR3 sequence is CAILGLAGGDTQYF. CDR3 sequence (DNA): TGTGCCATATTGGGACTAGCGGGAGGAGATACGCAGTATTTT. The chain joins TRBV7-9 to TRBJ2-3; TRBD2 matches 15 bases. This CDR3 is built from 14 residues. V gave up 10 bases and J gave up 5 bases; unmatched junction bases: 4. Germline values: CDR1 SEHNR, CDR2 FQNEAQ (reference sequence).

The rearrangement joins TRBV10-3 to TRBJ2-1; 9 bases are a match to TRBD2. The J segment lost 9 bases and the V segment lost 5 bases, leaving 11 bases of the junction unmatched. Germline V CDR1 and CDR2: ENHRY, SYGVKD. The CDR3 loop spans 15 amino acids. The CDR3 reads CAISSGLAGTSEQFF. The CDR3 nucleotides are TGTGCCATCAGTTCGGGGCTAGCGGGAACGAGTGAGCAGTTCTTC.

A single count supports this clone. The chain recombines TRBV30 with TRBJ2-5; 12 nucleotides align to TRBD2. Per germline, CDR1 GTSNPN and CDR2 SVGIG (reference sequence). The V and J ends lost 3 bases and 5 bases, in that order; junction bases with no gene match: 4. The CDR3 runs 14 residues. CDR3 loop: CAWSPGTSGETQYF. In DNA, the CDR3 is TGTGCCTGGAGCCCCGGGACTAGCGGGGAGACCCAGTACTTC.

This clone has only a few counts. The chain carries TRBV2 and TRBJ2-1; no clear D. The CDR3 has 12 amino acids. Trimming pared 7 bases from V and 6 bases from J, leaving 10 bases between. Germline lookup yields CDR1 SNHLY and CDR2 FYNNEI. Here the CDR3 DNA reads TGTGCCAGCAAAACCGATCGCAATGAGCAGTTCTTC. Translation: CASKTDRNEQFF.

V and J are TRBV9 and TRBJ2-7; D call uncertain. The germline V and J ends were trimmed by 0 bases and 0 bases, with 10 bases remaining between them. CDR3 size: 15 residues. Per the germline V gene, CDR1 is SGDLS and CDR2 is YYNGEE. CDR3 coding DNA: TGTGCCAGCAGCGTAGGTCAGGCGACCTCCTACGAGCAGTACTTC. It is translated as CASSVGQATSYEQYF.

The table lists this clone with a few counts. The chain is built from TRBV5-4 and TRBJ1-2; 8 positions match TRBD1. Germline CDR1 SGHNT, CDR2 YYREEE (reference sequence). Germline trimming cut 3 bases from V and 7 bases from J; bases unmatched to any gene: 11. There are 15 residues in the CDR3. The CDR3 nucleotides are TGTGCCAGCAGCTCACGGACAGGGTCGGAAGGTGGCTACACCTTC. Amino acid sequence: CASSSRTGSEGGYTF.

V is TRBV29-1 and J is TRBJ2-3; D is perhaps TRBD2 (6 bases). Deletions cut 8 bases from V and 2 bases from J, with 17 bases between. This CDR3 comprises 14 residues. Germline CDR1 SQVTM, CDR2 ANQGSEA. The CDR3 nucleotides are TGCAGCATAAGTAGAGGAGGGACCACAGATACGCAGTATTTT. Protein product: CSISRGGTTDTQYF.

This clone has more than one count but fewer than ten. The rearrangement links TRBV30 to TRBJ1-4, with unresolved D. The V end lost 3 bases, the J end lost 5 bases, and 13 bases lay between the germline ends. The V gene's germline CDR1 is GTSNPN and CDR2 SVGIG (reference sequence). The CDR3 has 14 amino acids. This CDR3 is CAWRPGQWNEKLFF. In DNA, the CDR3 is TGTGCCTGGAGGCCGGGCCAATGGAATGAAAAACTGTTTTTT.

The genes are TRBV5-1 and TRBJ2-1, with 10 bases lining up with TRBD2. This CDR3 contains 15 residues. Losses at the gene ends were 4 bases for V and 0 bases for J; bases not matched to a gene: 1. Germline V gives CDR1 SGHRS, CDR2 YFSETQ. The CDR3 nucleotides are TGCGCCAGCAGCACTAGCGGGAACTCCTACAATGAGCAGTTCTTC. Translated: CASSTSGNSYNEQFF.

This clone was detected only a few times. The J gene is TRBJ1-5, the V gene TRBV30; TRBD1 matches at 8 bases. In germline, CDR1 is GTSNPN, CDR2 SVGIG (reference sequence). This CDR3 is 13 amino acids long. V shed 4 bases and J 9 bases; nucleotides not matched to a gene: 8. Here the CDR3 DNA reads TGTGCCTGGACAGGGGGCGACTTTCGGCCCCAGCATTTT. Its protein is CAWTGGDFRPQHF. The full variable domain, rest sourced from reference TRBV30 and TRBJ1-5, is SQTIHQWPATLVQPVGSPLSLECTVEGTSNPNLYWYRQAAGRGLQLLFYSVGIGQISSEVPQNLSASRPQDRQFILSSKKLLLSDSGFYLCAWTGGDFRPQHFGDGTRLSIL.

This clone was observed a few times. V gene TRBV11-2 combines with J gene TRBJ1-1, with D hard to call. The CDR3 has 12 amino acids. Per the germline V gene, CDR1 is SGHAT and CDR2 is FQNNGV. V was trimmed by 2 bases and J by 4 bases, leaving 5 bases between them. Here the CDR3 DNA reads TGTGCCAGCAGCTTACAGCTCACTGAAGCTTTCTTT. It is translated as CASSLQLTEAFF.

This clone was picked up a small number of times. The rearrangement links TRBV29-1 to TRBJ1-2; D unresolved. The CDR3 covers 12 residues. The ends were cut back, 2 bases at V and 2 bases at J, with 6 bases in the middle. The germline V gene encodes CDR1 SQVTM and CDR2 ANQGSEA. The CDR3 coding sequence is TGCAGCGTTGAAAACGGAAACTATGGCTACACCTTC. Amino acids: CSVENGNYGYTF.

V and J are TRBV10-3 and TRBJ2-7; 10 bases are shared with TRBD1. Per the germline V gene, CDR1 is ENHRY and CDR2 is SYGVKD. V was clipped by 10 bases and J by 0 bases; unmatched bases: 15. The CDR3 is made up of 17 amino acids. The CDR3 coding sequence is TGTGCCACGGAACCGGGACAGGGGACTAATATCTCCTACGAGCAGTACTTC. Amino acids: CATEPGQGTNISYEQYF.

The rearrangement joins TRBV7-8 to TRBJ1-2; no clear D gene. V lost 4 bases and J 0 bases, leaving 12 bases between the germline ends. The CDR3 covers 15 residues. Germline V gives CDR1 SGHVS, CDR2 FQNEAQ. The CDR3 reads CASSSKVGANYGYTF. In nucleotides, the CDR3 is TGTGCCAGCAGCTCTAAGGTGGGCGCTAACTATGGCTACACCTTC. The full variable domain, completed using reference TRBV7-8 and TRBJ1-2, is GAGVSQSPRYKVAKRGQDVALRCDPISGHVSLFWYQQALGQGPEFLTYFQNEAQLDKSGLPSDRFFAERPEGSVSTLKIQRTQQEDSAVYLCASSSKVGANYGYTFGSGTRLTVV.

This clone has more than one count but fewer than ten. The chain carries TRBV6-5 and TRBJ1-1; D is possibly TRBD1 (5 bases). Germline V gene sequence: CDR1 MNHEY, CDR2 SVGAGI. The V gene lost 6 bases and the J gene lost 1 base, with 9 bases spanning the gap. The CDR3 extends over 13 amino acids. The CDR3, as DNA: TGTGCCAGCAGCACCGACAGGAACACTGAAGCTTTCTTT. Its translation: CASSTDRNTEAFF.

The chain links TRBV10-3 to TRBJ2-1; no definite D call. The V and J ends lost 5 bases and 8 bases respectively, with 10 bases between them. Germline V gene data show CDR1 as ENHRY and CDR2 as SYGVKD. CDR3 size: 12 residues. The CDR3 spells CAISLNRYEQFF. The CDR3 DNA follows: TGTGCCATCAGTCTTAACCGGTATGAGCAGTTCTTC.